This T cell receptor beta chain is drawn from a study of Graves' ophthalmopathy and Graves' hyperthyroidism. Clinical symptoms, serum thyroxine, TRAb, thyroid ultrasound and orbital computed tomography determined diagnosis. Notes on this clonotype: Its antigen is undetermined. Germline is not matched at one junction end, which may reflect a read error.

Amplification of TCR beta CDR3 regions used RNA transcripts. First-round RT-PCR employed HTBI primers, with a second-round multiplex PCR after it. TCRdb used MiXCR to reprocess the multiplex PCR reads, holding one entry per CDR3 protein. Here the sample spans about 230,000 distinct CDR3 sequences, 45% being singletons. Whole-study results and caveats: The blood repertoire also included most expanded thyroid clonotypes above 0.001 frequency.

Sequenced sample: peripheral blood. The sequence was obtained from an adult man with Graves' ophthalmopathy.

Here the CDR3 reads CASSLYQTYEQYF. CDR3 coding DNA: TGTGCCAGCAGTTTATACCAAACCTACGAGCAGTACTTC. The chain couples TRBV10-3 to TRBJ2-7; D not resolved. The CDR3 length is 13 residues. The germline V gene encodes CDR1 ENHRY and CDR2 SYGVKD.